The clone carrying this T cell receptor (beta chain) was detected a few times. Its specificity is unknown. V lost 4 bases to trimming and J lost 7 bases; unmatched junction nucleotides: 5. The CDR3 totals 12 residues. Germline lookup yields CDR1 SGHDT and CDR2 YYEEEE. The library labeled individual cDNA molecules by adding unique molecular identifiers to them. TCRdb itself ran the RACE reads through MiXCR, one entry per CDR3 protein. Among some 99,000 distinct CDR3 sequences listed, about a tenth were seen once. This sample is part of a study of human T cells and chemical hapten exposure. As for the study in general: A 2 cm by 2 cm inner upper arm patch received 2% DPC for sensitization. Notes on the study in general: Healthy people's immune response may differ from that of the donors, who had alopecia.

Time point of the sample: patch test 2, 6 weeks after DPC sensitization. Treatment given: therapeutic diphenylcyclopropenone sensitization with weekly scalp DPC. RNA extraction used unfractionated whole blood as the source of total RNA. The chain links TRBV5-6 to TRBJ2-7, with TRBD2 matching over 7 bases. The receptor was isolated from a woman between 40 and 50 years old with alopecia areata. Some clones in this sample may be carry-over from other donors' samples. The specimen comprised whole blood, sampled in connection with sensitization to the hapten diphenylcyclopropenone (DPC). DNA of the CDR3: TGTGCCAGCAGCCCCGGGGGGTTGGAGCAGTACTTC. The encoded protein is CASSPGGLEQYF.